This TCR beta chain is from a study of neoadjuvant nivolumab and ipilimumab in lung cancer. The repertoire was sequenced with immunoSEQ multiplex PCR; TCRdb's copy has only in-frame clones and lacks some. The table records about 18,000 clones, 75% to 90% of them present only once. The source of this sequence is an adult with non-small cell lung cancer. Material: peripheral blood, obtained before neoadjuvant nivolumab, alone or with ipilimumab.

Written as DNA, the CDR3 is TGTGCCAGCTCACCTTTATCCCCCTCCCAGACCAAATCTGTCTATGGCTACACCTTC. This gives the protein CASSPLSPSQTKSVYGYTF. The rearrangement joins TRBV18 to TRBJ1-2; D unclear. The germline gives CDR1 KGHSH, CDR2 LQKENI. The CDR3 totals 19 residues. V dropped 3 bases and J dropped 4 bases, with 27 bases sitting between them.